A selection of T cell receptor beta chains follows, all from one sample in a study of cytomegalovirus exposure and HLA in healthy donors. Data came from immunoSEQ multiplex PCR; TCRdb stores just in-frame clones and leaves some out. Here the sample spans approximately 160,000 clones, roughly 90% being singletons. Specimen: PBMCs. These receptors all stem from a woman between 18 and 30 years old in good health and CMV-seropositive. CDR3s include the opening cysteine and the closing phenylalanine or tryptophan. Fields, in order: D gene, J gene, clone size, V gene, CDR3 protein, CDR3 DNA. D genes are given only for firm matches. Clone sizes are given selectively: once, few, many, or a class where the clone is expanded.

-,TRBJ2-5,-,TRBV5-1,CASNAMAPQETQYF,TGCGCCAGCAACGCAATGGCTCCGCAAGAGACCCAGTACTTC
TRBD1,TRBJ2-2,-,TRBV5-1,CASSPPGTGNGELFF,TGCGCCAGCAGCCCACCCGGGACAGGGAACGGGGAGCTGTTTTTT
TRBD2,TRBJ2-1,-,TRBV30,CAWKAGKGYEQFF,TGTGCCTGGAAAGCGGGGAAGGGGTATGAGCAGTTCTTC
-,TRBJ1-1,-,TRBV10-1,CASSQDSVNTEAFF,TGCGCCAGCAGCCAGGACAGTGTGAACACTGAAGCTTTCTTT
TRBD1,TRBJ2-7,few,TRBV7-6,CASSLVSGTGNEQYF,TGTGCCAGCAGCTTAGTATCCGGGACAGGGAACGAGCAGTACTTC
-,TRBJ2-3,-,TRBV30,CAWSGGDTQYF,TGTGCCTGGAGCGGGGGAGATACGCAGTATTTT
TRBD2,TRBJ2-7,-,TRBV7-9,CASSLGSGRLYEQYF,TGTGCCAGCAGCTTAGGGTCCGGGAGGCTCTACGAGCAGTACTTC
TRBD2,TRBJ2-5,-,TRBV28,CASSLLGLAGSGQETQYF,TGTGCCAGCAGTTTACTGGGACTAGCGGGATCGGGGCAAGAGACCCAGTACTTC
-,TRBJ1-2,-,TRBV20-1,CSADSYGYTF,TGCAGTGCAGACAGCTATGGCTACACCTTC